One and the same sample provided the 5 T cell receptor beta chains below, sequenced in a study of blood T cell repertoires in COVID-19. The repertoire was sequenced with immunoSEQ multiplex PCR; TCRdb's copy has only in-frame clones and lacks some. This sample has 67,000 or so clones, with 81% found just once. Sequencing was performed on peripheral blood. These receptors all come from a woman aged 70-85 years with acute or convalescent COVID-19.

The chain is built from TRBV2 and TRBJ1-2; 8 positions agree with TRBD1. The V gene's germline CDR1 is SNHLY and CDR2 FYNNEI. Losses at the gene ends were 3 bases for V and 3 bases for J; bases not matched to a gene: 6. The CDR3 has 15 residues. CDR3 residues: CASSDLGQAYYGYTF. The CDR3 DNA follows: TGTGCCAGCAGTGATTTGGGACAGGCTTACTATGGCTACACCTTC.

The V call is TRBV27, the J call TRBJ2-7, with no clear D. Looked up from germline, CDR1 is MNHEY and CDR2 is SMNVEV (reference sequence). V was clipped by 4 bases and J by 2 bases, with 15 bases between them. This CDR3 is built from 15 residues. CDR3 DNA sequence: TGTGCCAGCAGTTGGTTCGGTACCCGCCCCTACGAGCAGTACTTC. Protein: CASSWFGTRPYEQYF.

The chain links TRBV29-1 to TRBJ1-1, with 7 bases that match TRBD1. V trimming: 6 bases; J trimming: 5 bases; junction bases outside the gene matches: 9. The CDR3 extends over 13 amino acids. From germline, CDR1 is SQVTM and CDR2 ANQGSEA. CDR3 residues: CSVSKGQATEAFF. The CDR3 DNA reads as TGCAGCGTCTCCAAAGGACAGGCTACTGAAGCTTTCTTT.

The CDR3 here is CAWTRQGPYSNQPQHF. CDR3 DNA: TGTGCCTGGACTCGGCAGGGGCCATATAGCAATCAGCCCCAGCATTTT. J is TRBJ1-5 and V is TRBV30, with D perhaps matching TRBD1 (6 bases). Looked up from germline, CDR1 is GTSNPN and CDR2 is SVGIG (reference sequence). The CDR3 has 16 amino acids. V lost 4 bases, J lost 0 bases, and 16 bases lay in between.

This chain connects TRBV7-3 to TRBJ2-7, with 10 bases that match TRBD1. This CDR3 spans 15 amino acids. With V trimmed by 6 bases and J by 1 base, 6 bases remained unmatched. Germline V gene sequence: CDR1 SGHTA, CDR2 FQGTGA. The CDR3 loop reads CASSLGTGASYEQYF. CDR3 coding DNA: TGTGCCAGCAGTCTCGGGACAGGGGCGTCCTACGAGCAGTACTTC.